This TCR beta chain originates from a study of CD8+CD57+ T cells in acquired aplastic anemia. In the study overall: DNA per sorted CD4+ or CD8+ sample ranged roughly 0.19 to 27.4 ug, averaging around 3.2 ug. Mean read depth for CD4+ cells from healthy donors was about 9.9 million.

Profiling of TCR beta VDJ combinations and CDR3 sequences used genomic DNA as template. TCRdb redid the calling of the reads with MiXCR, one entry per CDR3 protein. The profile shows a few hundred thousand distinct CDR3 sequences, 55% to 70% of them singletons. Germline V gives CDR1 MGHDK, CDR2 SYGVNS. Trimming removed 0 bases from V and 1 base from J, with 15 bases in between. The CDR3 has 17 amino acids. About this clonotype: What it binds is not known. The CDR3 does not end in the conserved phenylalanine or tryptophan, so this is likely a read error.

Study-wide results and limits: Statistical testing detected no significant gap in CD8+ Simpson's diversity between patients and controls.

The material sequenced was sorted CD4+, CD8+, or CD8+CD57+ T cells (not recorded which) from PBMCs. The TCR sequence derives from a human donor in good health, serving as a control. The chain has TRBV25-1 and TRBJ2-5; perhaps TRBD2 as D (6 bases). The CDR3 DNA follows: TGTGCCAGCAGTGAATATCTCGTCAGGGAGGCCCAAGAGACCCAGTACTCC. It specifies CASSEYLVREAQETQYS.